This T cell receptor (beta chain) was sequenced for a study of vaccination and CD4 T cells after COVID-19. For the study at large: Overlapping spike peptides served as the stimulus for the cells. These peptides came from SARS-CoV-2 and from the common cold coronaviruses HCoV-NL63, HCoV-OC43 and HCoV-229E. Study-wide findings and caveats: The study found that a median approximately 84% of reactive clones in convalescent patients appeared only post-vaccination.

On this clonotype: Its antigen is as yet unknown.

With the Oncomine TCR Beta short-read assay, DNA from cultured CD4+ T cells was sequenced. Genomic DNA extraction was carried out from cultured CD4+ T cells. TCRdb fed the PCR reads into MiXCR, producing one record per CDR3 protein. The sample lists under 20,000 distinct CDR3 sequences, roughly 31% occurring once. The treatment here: roughly 11-day PBMC culture with coronavirus spike peptide pools or control peptides (ViraFEST assay). The authors isolated CD4+ T cells by negative selection after roughly 10 days of culture. Germline V lookup: CDR1 LNHNV, CDR2 YYDKDF (reference sequence). CDR3 length equals 15 residues. V gave up 8 bases and J gave up 2 bases; unmatched junction bases: 12.

The V gene is TRBV15, the J gene TRBJ2-7, with 7 bases that match TRBD2. The TCR comes from a human donor with COVID-19. The sample consisted of cultured CD4+ T cells from blood. This CDR3 is CATALRGGSPYEQYF. As DNA, the CDR3 is TGTGCCACCGCTCTCCGGGGAGGGAGCCCCTACGAGCAGTACTTC.